This T cell receptor beta chain was sequenced in a study of cytomegalovirus exposure and HLA in healthy donors. Study-wide findings and caveats: The majority of TCR sequences were rare, yet some public TCRs appeared in many donors. In vitro confirmation showed a few CMV-associated chains to be CMV antigen specific.

Primers included in the PCR were 60 Vbeta and 13 Jbeta primers. Assay used: immunoSEQ multiplex PCR; TCRdb lists only in-frame clones, some missing. Counted here are over 150,000 clones, 84% occurring once; the ten biggest clones make up around 4.8%. This CDR3 has 16 amino acids. The germline V gene has CDR1 SGHNT and CDR2 YYREEE (reference sequence). The V gene lost 4 bases and the J gene lost 0 bases, with 15 bases spanning the gap. As to this clone: Its antigen is still unknown.

This TCR was recovered from a young man in good health and CMV-seronegative. Sample: PBMCs. V usage is TRBV5-4 and J usage is TRBJ2-3; D may be TRBD2 (6 bases). For the CDR3, the DNA is TGTGCCAGCAGCCCGTCACTCGGGACTAGCACAGATACGCAGTATTTT. Residues: CASSPSLGTSTDTQYF.